This entry lists 3 T cell receptor beta chains sequenced from one sample in a study of Graves' ophthalmopathy and Graves' hyperthyroidism. Scientists amplified the TCR beta CDR3 regions from RNA transcripts. An initial RT-PCR round employing HTBI primers preceded a second-round multiplex PCR. TCRdb analysed the multiplex PCR reads with MiXCR anew, one entry per CDR3 protein. The sample records more than 1,000,000 distinct CDR3 sequences, 35% to 40% being singletons. Source material: peripheral blood or thyroid tissue (not recorded which). Receptors originate from an adult man with Graves' hyperthyroidism.

This clonotype was recorded at least ten times. The CDR3 loop reads CASSLALGLGKTQYF. In nucleotides, the CDR3 is TGTGCCAGCAGCTTAGCTTTGGGTCTGGGAAAGACCCAGTACTTC. This rearrangement joins TRBV7-6 to TRBJ2-5, with D hard to call. V gave up 0 bases and J gave up 6 bases, with 14 bases separating them. The length of the CDR3 is 15 residues. CDR1 and CDR2 (germline): SGHVS, FNYEAQ.

This clonotype was observed at least ten times. J is TRBJ1-2 and V is TRBV6-6, with D unclear. This CDR3 has 14 amino acids. Germline loops: CDR1 MNHNY, CDR2 SVGAGI (reference sequence). The V gene lost 7 bases and the J gene lost 4 bases, with 16 bases spanning the gap. The CDR3 sequence is CASIPFSDPYGYTF. The CDR3 nucleotides are TGTGCCAGCATTCCCTTTAGCGACCCCTATGGCTACACCTTC.

The rearrangement joins TRBV14 to TRBJ1-2; D is perhaps TRBD1 (5 bases). V gave up 3 bases and J gave up 6 bases, with 8 bases separating them. The germline CDR1 and CDR2 sequences are SGHDN and FVKESK. The CDR3 is 12 amino acids. The CDR3 DNA sequence: TGTGCCAGCAGCCATGGGACGGATGGCTACACCTTC. It translates to CASSHGTDGYTF.